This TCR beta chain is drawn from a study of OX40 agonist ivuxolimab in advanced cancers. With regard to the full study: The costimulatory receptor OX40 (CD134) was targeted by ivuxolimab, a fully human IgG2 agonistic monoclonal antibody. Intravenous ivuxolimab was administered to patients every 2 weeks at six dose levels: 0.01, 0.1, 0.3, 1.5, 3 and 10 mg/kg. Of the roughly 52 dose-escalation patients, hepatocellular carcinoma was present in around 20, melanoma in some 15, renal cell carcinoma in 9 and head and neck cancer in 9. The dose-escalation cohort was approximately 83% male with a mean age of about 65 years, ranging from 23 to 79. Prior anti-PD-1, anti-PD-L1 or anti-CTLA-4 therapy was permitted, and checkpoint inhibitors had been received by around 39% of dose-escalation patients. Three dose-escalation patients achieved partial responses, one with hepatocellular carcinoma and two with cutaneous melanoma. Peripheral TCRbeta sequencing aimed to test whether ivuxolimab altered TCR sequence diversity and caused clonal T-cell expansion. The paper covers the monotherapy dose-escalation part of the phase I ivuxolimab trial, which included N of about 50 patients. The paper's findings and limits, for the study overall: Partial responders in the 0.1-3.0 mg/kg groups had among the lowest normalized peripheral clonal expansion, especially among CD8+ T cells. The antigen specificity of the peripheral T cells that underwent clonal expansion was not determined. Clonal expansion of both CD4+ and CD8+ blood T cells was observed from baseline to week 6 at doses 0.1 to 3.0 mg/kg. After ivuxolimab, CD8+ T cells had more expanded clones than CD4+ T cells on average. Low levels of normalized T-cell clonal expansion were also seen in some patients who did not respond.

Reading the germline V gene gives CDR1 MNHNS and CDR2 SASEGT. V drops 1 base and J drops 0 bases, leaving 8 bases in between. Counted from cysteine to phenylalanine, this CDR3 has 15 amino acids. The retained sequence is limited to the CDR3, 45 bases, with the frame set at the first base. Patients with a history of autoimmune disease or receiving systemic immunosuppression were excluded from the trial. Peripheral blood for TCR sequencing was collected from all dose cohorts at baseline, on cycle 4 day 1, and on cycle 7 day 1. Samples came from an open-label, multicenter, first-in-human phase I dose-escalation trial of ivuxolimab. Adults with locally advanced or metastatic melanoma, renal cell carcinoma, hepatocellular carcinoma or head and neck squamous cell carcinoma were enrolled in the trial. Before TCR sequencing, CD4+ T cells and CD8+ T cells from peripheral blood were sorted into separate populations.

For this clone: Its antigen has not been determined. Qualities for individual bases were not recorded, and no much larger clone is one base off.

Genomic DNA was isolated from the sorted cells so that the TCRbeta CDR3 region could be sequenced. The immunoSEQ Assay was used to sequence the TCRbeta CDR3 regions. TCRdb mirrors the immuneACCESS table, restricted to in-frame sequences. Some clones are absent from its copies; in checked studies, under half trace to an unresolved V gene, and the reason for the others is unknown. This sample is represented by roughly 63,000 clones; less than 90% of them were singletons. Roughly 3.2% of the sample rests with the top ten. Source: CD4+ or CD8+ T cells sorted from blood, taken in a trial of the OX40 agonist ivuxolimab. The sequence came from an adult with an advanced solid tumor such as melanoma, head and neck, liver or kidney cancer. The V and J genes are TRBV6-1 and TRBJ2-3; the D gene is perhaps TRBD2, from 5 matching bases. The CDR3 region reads CASSEEAASTDTQYF. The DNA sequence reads TGTGCCAGCAGTGAAGAAGCGGCCAGCACAGATACGCAGTATTTT.